This is a list of T cell receptor beta chains from one sample in a study of T-cell reconstitution after alpha-beta-depleted transplantation in children. TCRdb re-called the PCR reads with MiXCR, one entry per CDR3 protein. The sample consists of approximately 400,000 distinct CDR3 sequences, roughly 10% of them appearing once. Source: PBMCs from the stem cell graft donor, taken from the stem cell graft. The receptors were sampled from a human donor who donated a stem cell graft to a child with acute myeloid leukemia. CDR3s include the opening cysteine and the closing phenylalanine or tryptophan. D genes are given only for firm matches. Where a row states a size, it is once, few, many or the class of an expanded clone; other rows omit it.

clone_size	d_call	v_call	j_call	cdr3_aa	cdr3_nt
few	.	TRBV20-1	TRBJ2-7	CSARGQTVSYEQYF	TGCAGTGCAAGAGGACAAACAGTCTCCTACGAGCAGTACTTC
many	TRBD1	TRBV12-3/TRBV12-4	TRBJ2-2	CASRGQANTGELFF	TGTGCCAGCAGGGGACAGGCGAACACCGGGGAGCTGTTTTTT
few	.	TRBV25-1	TRBJ2-5	CASSESVTRRETQYF	TGTGCCAGCAGTGAATCAGTGACTAGGCGAGAGACCCAGTACTTC
few	.	TRBV20-1	TRBJ1-4	CSASPPGLNLNEKLFF	TGCAGTGCTAGCCCCCCTGGTCTAAACCTTAATGAAAAACTGTTTTTT
few	TRBD2	TRBV20-1	TRBJ2-1	CSARDRYSGRISYNEQFF	TGCAGTGCTAGAGACAGGTACAGCGGGAGGATCTCTTACAATGAGCAGTTCTTC
.	.	TRBV12-3/TRBV12-4	TRBJ2-1	CASSRWDEQFF	TGTGCCAGCAGCCGCTGGGATGAGCAGTTCTTC
few	.	TRBV29-1	TRBJ1-1	CSVGPGGPEAFF	TGCAGCGTTGGCCCCGGGGGACCTGAAGCTTTCTTT
many	TRBD2	TRBV9	TRBJ2-3	CASSASGSTDTQYF	TGTGCCAGCAGCGCTAGCGGTAGCACAGATACGCAGTATTTT
few	TRBD1	TRBV5-1	TRBJ2-5	CASSLGARGRETQYF	TGCGCCAGCAGCTTGGGGGCCAGGGGGCGAGAGACCCAGTACTTC
few	TRBD2	TRBV12-5	TRBJ2-1	CASGLVLTGTSGTYNEQFF	TGTGCTAGTGGTTTGGTACTAACCGGGACTAGCGGGACCTACAATGAGCAGTTCTTC
few	TRBD1	TRBV7-9	TRBJ1-1	CASSSLQGADTEAFF	TGTGCCAGCAGCTCCCTACAGGGGGCGGACACTGAAGCTTTCTTT
.	.	TRBV11-1	TRBJ2-2	CAGSSSFVQFANTGELFF	TGTGCCGGCAGCTCATCTTTTGTCCAGTTCGCGAACACCGGGGAGCTGTTTTTT
.	.	TRBV5-1	TRBJ2-1	CASSLVVTRKEEQFF	TGCGCCAGCAGCTTGGTTGTGACTAGAAAGGAAGAGCAGTTCTTC
few	.	TRBV20-1	TRBJ2-2	CSAIAASTGELFF	TGCAGTGCTATCGCGGCCTCGACCGGGGAGCTGTTTTTT
.	.	TRBV14	TRBJ2-5	CASSRSEGGLADQYF	TGTGCCAGCAGCCGAAGCGAAGGAGGGTTGGCAGACCAGTACTTC
few	.	TRBV6-1	TRBJ1-2	CASSQGSPRDYGYTF	TGTGCCAGCAGTCAAGGGTCGCCCCGCGACTATGGCTACACCTTC
many	.	TRBV5-4	TRBJ2-5	CASSLGQDRAETQYF	TGTGCCAGCAGTCTGGGGCAGGATAGAGCAGAGACCCAGTACTTC
few	TRBD1	TRBV5-1	TRBJ1-1	CASSLGDRDTEAFF	TGCGCCAGCAGCTTGGGTGACAGGGACACTGAAGCTTTCTTT
few	.	TRBV15	TRBJ2-3	CATSIQGGDLDTQYF	TGTGCCACCAGCATCCAGGGTGGTGATTTAGATACGCAGTATTTT
.	.	TRBV9	TRBJ2-6	CASRRTSGANGLTF	TGTGCCAGCAGACGGACCTCTGGGGCCAACGGCCTGACTTTC
few	.	TRBV11-2	TRBJ2-5	CASSFRTRSGETQYF	TGTGCCAGCAGCTTCCGGACAAGGAGTGGGGAGACCCAGTACTTC
many	.	TRBV5-1	TRBJ2-2	CASSLGRRNTGELFF	TGCGCCAGCAGCCTGGGACGGCGGAACACCGGGGAGCTGTTTTTT
.	TRBD2	TRBV5-1	TRBJ2-2	CASSFFRTSGAVGELFF	TGCGCCAGCAGCTTTTTTCGGACTAGCGGGGCTGTGGGGGAGCTGTTTTTT
.	TRBD2	TRBV28	TRBJ2-1	CASSRGTSLYNEQFF	TGTGCCAGCAGCCGCGGGACTAGCCTCTACAATGAGCAGTTCTTC
.	TRBD2	TRBV20-1	TRBJ2-7	CSVGGSGAQYEQYF	TGCAGTGTGGGGGGGAGCGGAGCCCAATACGAGCAGTACTTC
few	TRBD2	TRBV5-1	TRBJ2-1	CASSLAVDRLAGAWSYNEQFF	TGCGCCAGCAGCTTGGCCGTTGATCGACTAGCGGGAGCCTGGTCCTACAATGAGCAGTTCTTC
many	.	TRBV20-1	TRBJ1-5	CSARDPAADQPQHF	TGCAGTGCTAGAGATCCGGCAGCTGATCAGCCCCAGCATTTT
many	TRBD2	TRBV12-3/TRBV12-4	TRBJ2-3	CASSKGLAGNTDTQYF	TGTGCCAGCAGCAAGGGACTAGCGGGGAACACAGATACGCAGTATTTT
few	.	TRBV10-3	TRBJ1-2	CAITGGTDGYTF	TGTGCCATCACGGGTGGGACGGATGGCTACACCTTC
many	.	TRBV27	TRBJ1-4	CASRGRGKLFF	TGTGCCAGCAGGGGCCGGGGAAAACTGTTTTTT
many	.	TRBV27	TRBJ2-5	CASSPRGVETQYF	TGTGCCAGCAGTCCCCGGGGAGTTGAGACCCAGTACTTC
many	TRBD2	TRBV7-2	TRBJ2-3	CASSPGGASGQWNTQYF	TGTGCCAGCAGCCCGGGGGGGGCTAGCGGCCAGTGGAATACGCAGTATTTT
.	TRBD1	TRBV27	TRBJ1-1	CASSPTDRVKYEAFF	TGTGCCAGCAGCCCAACGGACAGGGTTAAATATGAAGCTTTCTTT
.	.	TRBV25-1	TRBJ1-6	CASSEGNSPLHF	TGTGCCAGCAGTGAGGGTAATTCACCCCTCCACTTT
few	.	TRBV25-1	TRBJ2-5	CASSESQGMKGVLQETQYF	TGTGCCAGCAGTGAAAGTCAGGGAATGAAAGGGGTACTACAAGAGACCCAGTACTTC
few	.	TRBV5-1	TRBJ1-4	CATKREGTTNEKLFF	TGCGCCACTAAAAGGGAAGGGACAACTAATGAAAAACTGTTTTTT
few	TRBD1	TRBV19	TRBJ2-1	CASTRGQGAYNEQFF	TGTGCCAGTACCCGCGGACAGGGGGCCTACAATGAGCAGTTCTTC
many	TRBD2	TRBV6-4	TRBJ2-1	CASSERAGEFNEQFF	TGTGCCAGCAGTGAGCGAGCGGGGGAATTCAATGAGCAGTTCTTC
.	.	TRBV25-1	TRBJ2-3	CASSPTGAGTDTQYF	TGTGCCAGCAGCCCGACAGGTGCGGGCACAGATACGCAGTATTTT
few	TRBD1	TRBV3-1	TRBJ1-6	CASRAGTGNSPLHF	TGTGCCAGCAGAGCCGGGACAGGGAATTCACCCCTCCACTTT